This is a list of T cell receptor beta chains from one sample in a study of blood T cell repertoires in COVID-19. The data were produced by immunoSEQ multiplex PCR, yet TCRdb's version contains in-frame clones alone and is incomplete. Seen here are about 160,000 clones, around four fifths observed once, and the top ten hold less than 20%. Sequenced: peripheral blood. These TCRs come from a woman older than 75 with acute or convalescent COVID-19. Each CDR3 is given with its conserved first and last residue. The order of the fields is J gene, V gene, CDR3 protein.

TRBJ1-1,TRBV4-1,CASSQGLRDTEAFF
TRBJ2-1,TRBV6-5,CASSYRLAGGNEQFF
TRBJ2-2,TRBV5-4,CASRSGDNTGELFF
TRBJ2-5,TRBV10-3,CAISELTSPSTSGIQETQYF
TRBJ1-5,TRBV5-1,CASSLEPGHGNQPQHF
TRBJ1-1,TRBV10-3,CATQGDDTEAFF
TRBJ2-1,TRBV19,CASSAQGAGGVNEQFF
TRBJ2-3,TRBV12-5,CASGLIWDSTDTQYF
TRBJ2-7,TRBV4-1,CASSRVGQGGDEQYF
TRBJ2-2,TRBV4-2,CASSQDGGAGDTGELFF
TRBJ1-3,TRBV19,CASSKASRTPGNTIYF
TRBJ1-4,TRBV19,CASRGAQGTNEKLFF
TRBJ1-2,TRBV13,CASSQGNYGYTF
TRBJ1-6,TRBV4-2,CASSLGQNNSPLHF
TRBJ1-6,TRBV6-1,CASSDLPGQGGNSPLHF
TRBJ2-2,TRBV19,CASRSEAGELFF
TRBJ1-1,TRBV2,CASSEAPREAFF
TRBJ2-3,TRBV7-3,CASSLFGGTDTQYF